The 22 T cell receptor beta chains below come from one sample, sequenced in a study of T cells in Graves' hyperthyroidism and ophthalmopathy. Using RNA transcripts as the source, TCR beta CDR3 regions were amplified. The HTBI set primed first-round TCR CDR3 RT-PCR. Each CDR3 protein is one row after TCRdb ran MiXCR on the multiplex PCR reads. The sample lists fewer than 500,000 distinct CDR3 sequences; about 14% were seen once. Sequenced sample: blood. The receptors derive from a man aged 18 to 30 with Graves' ophthalmopathy.

This clonotype was found many times. The chain links TRBV20-1 to TRBJ2-2; 8 bases map to TRBD2. Losses at the gene ends were 6 bases for V and 3 bases for J; bases not matched to a gene: 6. From germline, CDR1 is DFQATT and CDR2 SNEGSKA (reference sequence). The CDR3 contains 14 residues. CDR3 in DNA: TGCAGTGCCGAGGGACTAGATTACACCGGGGAGCTGTTTTTT. Its protein is CSAEGLDYTGELFF.

V is TRBV6-1 and J is TRBJ2-4, with D perhaps assigned TRBD1 or TRBD2 (5 bases each). The CDR3 contains 17 residues. Germline V gene lookup returns CDR1 MNHNS and CDR2 SASEGT. V was pared by 1 base and J by 0 bases, with 13 bases between. The CDR3 DNA sequence: TGTGCCAGCAGTGAAGTAGTGGGGGTCCTAGCCAAAAACATTCAGTACTTC. This gives the protein CASSEVVGVLAKNIQYF.

At least ten counts were recorded for this clonotype. The genes are TRBV3-1 and TRBJ2-2; 8 positions match TRBD2. Unmatched junction bases numbered 11, after V lost 1 base and J lost 13 bases. Germline-derived CDR1 and CDR2 are LGHDT and YNNKEL (reference sequence). CDR3 length equals 15 residues. In DNA, the CDR3 is TGTGCCAGCAGCCAAGTAACTAGCGGCAATAGTCTGCTGTTTTTT. It specifies CASSQVTSGNSLLFF.

In regard to this clonotype: Since a much larger clone is just one base distant, this may be a read error. CDR3 bases: TGTGCCGGCAGCTTAGATTCTTGGGGACAGGGGGTCACTGAAGCTTTCTTT. This gives the protein CAGSLDSWGQGVTEAFF. The chain joins TRBV11-3 to TRBJ1-1; 11 nucleotides align to TRBD1. Germline loops: CDR1 SGHNT, CDR2 YENEEA. This CDR3 has 17 amino acids.

This clonotype was observed at least ten times. The rearrangement joins TRBV7-2 to TRBJ2-1; 7 positions agree with TRBD1. The germline CDR1 and CDR2 sequences are SGHTA and FQGNSA. This CDR3 contains 15 residues. Trimming removed 5 bases from V and 2 bases from J; junction bases left unmatched: 6. The CDR3 sequence is CASSQSGTAYNEQFF. CDR3 coding DNA: TGTGCCAGCAGCCAATCCGGGACAGCCTACAATGAGCAGTTCTTC.

Turning to this clonotype: A junction boundary mismatches the germline segment, possibly from a read error. The CDR3 is CASSLNAGSSYEQYF. CDR3 nucleotide sequence: TGCGCCAGCAGTTTAAATGCGGGGAGCTCCTACGAGCAGTACTTC. The rearrangement uses TRBV12-3 or TRBV12-4 and TRBJ2-7, with D perhaps matching TRBD2 (6 bases). This CDR3 has 15 amino acids.

This clonotype was counted at least ten times. This chain connects TRBV6-2 or TRBV6-3 to TRBJ2-7; 7 positions match TRBD2. Looked up from germline, CDR1 is MNHEY and CDR2 is SVGEGT. The CDR3 runs 16 residues. V lost 0 bases, J lost 3 bases, and 8 bases stayed unmatched. CDR3 residues: CASSYSSAGDLYEQYF. The CDR3 DNA is TGTGCCAGCAGTTACTCGAGTGCGGGGGACCTCTACGAGCAGTACTTC.

This clonotype turned up a few times. The V call is TRBV7-9, the J call TRBJ2-1; D is uncertain. V was trimmed by 7 bases and J by 4 bases, leaving 14 bases between them. CDR3 size: 14 residues. Germline CDR1 and CDR2: SEHNR and FQNEAQ (reference sequence). The CDR3 spells CASTLDGVYNEQFF. The CDR3 nucleotides are TGTGCCAGCACCCTAGATGGGGTATACAATGAGCAGTTCTTC. Full variable domain (outside the CDR3, taken from reference TRBV7-9 and TRBJ2-1): DTGVSQNPRHKITKRGQNVTFRCDPISEHNRLYWYRQTLGQGPEFLTYFQNEAQLEKSRLLSDRFSAERPKGSFSTLEIQRTEQGDSAMYLCASTLDGVYNEQFFGPGTRLTVL.

The chain uses TRBV7-9 and TRBJ1-5; D is perhaps TRBD1 (6 bases). V was pared by 1 base and J by 11 bases, with 12 bases between. The CDR3 spans 13 residues. Germline lookup yields CDR1 SEHNR and CDR2 FQNEAQ (reference sequence). The DNA for the CDR3 is TGTGCCAGCAGCTTAGGGACAGAGTCCGCCCAGCATTTT. Translation: CASSLGTESAQHF.

In this sample, this clonotype turned up many times. The chain links TRBV2 to TRBJ2-5; D gene uncertain. The CDR3 length is 12 residues. V lost 5 bases to trimming and J lost 5 bases, with 9 bases between them. The germline V gene encodes CDR1 SNHLY and CDR2 FYNNEI. This CDR3 is CASSLTRETQYF. CDR3 DNA: TGTGCCAGCAGTCTGACCCGGGAGACCCAGTACTTC.

The chain is built from TRBV28 and TRBJ2-7; 9 bases match TRBD1. The CDR3 runs 15 residues. With V trimmed by 3 bases and J by 5 bases, 8 bases remained unmatched. The germline gives CDR1 MDHEN, CDR2 SYDVKM. Here the CDR3 DNA reads TGTGCCAGCAGTTTGGAGGGACAGGGCACCCACGAGCAGTACTTC. Its translation is CASSLEGQGTHEQYF.

In its sample, this clonotype was seen a few times. This chain links TRBV10-3 with TRBJ2-7; the match to TRBD1 covers 7 bases. The CDR3 has 15 amino acids. Trimming cost V 8 bases and J 3 bases; bases outside gene matches: 13. Germline CDR1 reads ENHRY; CDR2 reads SYGVKD. The CDR3 protein is CAIRGQAMGVYEQYF. The DNA for the CDR3 is TGTGCCATCCGAGGACAGGCTATGGGAGTCTACGAGCAGTACTTC.

The chain combines TRBV7-2 with TRBJ2-7; D call uncertain. The CDR3 runs 14 residues. Trimming pared 10 bases from V and 2 bases from J, leaving 18 bases between. In germline, CDR1 is SGHTA, CDR2 FQGNSA. CDR3 nucleotide sequence: TGTGCCACCGTGGCGACCGAGACTCCCTACGAGCAGTACTTC. This translates into CATVATETPYEQYF.

This clonotype was seen just once. This clone may be a read error of a much larger clone one base away. The V and J genes are TRBV7-2 and TRBJ1-2; D might be TRBD1 (5 bases). This CDR3 has 15 residues. Germline assignment: CDR1 SGHTA and CDR2 FQGNSA. CDR3 loop: CASSPFGRGDYDYTF. The CDR3 DNA is TGTGCCAGCAGTCCGTTTGGTAGGGGCGACTATGACTACACCTTC.

In its sample, this clonotype was seen once. Mismatch with germline at one junction end may stem from a read error. The gene calls are TRBV7-3 and TRBJ2-2, with 9 bases fitting TRBD2. The germline gives CDR1 SGHTA, CDR2 FQGTGA. The CDR3 loop spans 21 amino acids. The CDR3 nucleotides read TGTGCCAGCAGCTTAGCTTCGGGCGGGAGGGCCAGGCGTGAGGGCACCGGGGAGCTGTCTTTT. This translates into CASSLASGGRARREGTGELSF. The full variable domain, completed using reference TRBV7-3 and TRBJ2-2, is GAGVSQTPSNKVTEKGKYVELRCDPISGHTALYWYRQSLGQGPEFLIYFQGTGAADDSGLPNDRFFAVRPEGSVSTLKIQRTERGDSAVYLCASSLASGGRARREGTGELSFGEGSRLTVL.

The chain employs TRBV18 and TRBJ2-7; D is undetermined. The CDR3 loop spans 12 amino acids. Trimming removed 2 bases from V and 5 bases from J, with 7 bases in between. The V gene's germline CDR1 is KGHSH and CDR2 LQKENI. The CDR3 nucleotides read TGTGCCAGCTCACCAGAGGTGAACGAGCAGTACTTC. The encoded protein is CASSPEVNEQYF. Based on the CDR3 plus reference TRBV18 and TRBJ2-7, the full variable domain is NAGVMQNPRHLVRRRGQEARLRCSPMKGHSHVYWYRQLPEEGLKFMVYLQKENIIDESGMPKERFSAEFPKEGPSILRIQQVVRGDSAAYFCASSPEVNEQYFGPGTRLTVT.

This clonotype appeared a few times. The chain links TRBV5-1 to TRBJ2-5; 14 bases are a match to TRBD2. Germline CDR1 SGHRS, CDR2 YFSETQ. This CDR3 comprises 18 residues. V shed 3 bases, J shed 2 bases, and the junction held 9 bases outside the gene matches. CDR3 in amino acids: CASSYAGTSGSGQETQYF. CDR3 coding DNA: TGCGCCAGCAGCTATGCCGGGACTAGCGGGAGTGGTCAAGAGACCCAGTACTTC. Based on the CDR3 plus reference TRBV5-1 and TRBJ2-5, the full variable domain is KAGVTQTPRYLIKTRGQQVTLSCSPISGHRSVSWYQQTPGQGLQFLFEYFSETQRNKGNFPGRFSGRQFSNSRSEMNVSTLELGDSALYLCASSYAGTSGSGQETQYFGPGTRLLVL.

The chain is built from TRBV6-1 and TRBJ1-4; D ambiguous. CDR1 is MNHNS and CDR2 is SASEGT in the germline V gene. Deletions cut 6 bases from V and 8 bases from J, with 13 bases between. The CDR3 consists of 13 residues. In DNA form, the CDR3 reads TGTGCCAGCAGCCTTCTTTTTGAGGAAAAACTGTTTTTT. This encodes CASSLLFEEKLFF.

Concerning this clonotype: A much larger clonotype is one base distant, so this may be a read error. This chain uses TRBV20-1 with TRBJ2-3; weak D call: TRBD2 (6 bases). Per the germline V gene, CDR1 is DFQATT and CDR2 is SNEGSKA (reference sequence). The CDR3 extends over 14 amino acids. The CDR3 loop reads CGWGSNGSTDTQYF. As DNA, the CDR3 is TGCGGTTGGGGTTCTAACGGGAGTACAGATACGCAGTATTTT.

CDR3 nucleotides: TGTGCCAGCAGCCTCGGGTCCAGTGACCTATCCTACGAGCAGTACTTC. Translating it yields CASSLGSSDLSYEQYF. The rearrangement joins TRBV7-2 to TRBJ2-7, with unresolved D. CDR1 and CDR2 (germline): SGHTA, FQGNSA. This CDR3 contains 16 residues. Trimming removed 5 bases at V and 1 base at J, with 18 bases between.

This clonotype was observed many times. V usage is TRBV7-2 and J usage is TRBJ2-4; D is undetermined. V gave up 5 bases and J gave up 6 bases, with 8 bases separating them. Germline CDR1 is SGHTA and CDR2 is FQGNSA. The CDR3 totals 12 residues. The CDR3 nucleotides are TGTGCCAGCAGCCTACCAGGAAACATTCAGTACTTC. Protein product: CASSLPGNIQYF.

In its sample, this clonotype was seen many times. The chain carries TRBV6-1 and TRBJ2-3; 7 bases fit TRBD2. This CDR3 contains 16 residues. V dropped 6 bases and J dropped 6; count of bases not matched to a gene: 15. Germline V gene lookup returns CDR1 MNHNS and CDR2 SASEGT. CDR3 sequence (DNA): TGTGCCAGCAGGACGCCTAGGGCGGGAGTAGGCGATACGCAGTATTTT. It encodes CASRTPRAGVGDTQYF.